This TCR beta chain emerged from a study of cytomegalovirus exposure and HLA in healthy donors. V trimming: 5 bases; J trimming: 7 bases; junction bases outside the gene matches: 21. Germline assignment: CDR1 SNHLY and CDR2 FYNNEI. The CDR3 length is 19 residues. PCR employed 60 Vbeta and 13 Jbeta primers. This table comes from immunoSEQ multiplex PCR, and its TCRdb copy is limited to in-frame clones, with some not included. The sample gives fewer than 200,000 clones, approximately 80% of which show up once; less than 2% is in the top ten. The sample consisted of PBMCs. This receptor was obtained from a woman aged 30 to 39 in good health and CMV-seronegative. The rearrangement joins TRBV2 to TRBJ2-7; 12 bases align to TRBD2. The CDR3 protein is CASSKLTSGRAPYQWEQYF. The CDR3, as DNA: TGTGCCAGCAGTAAATTGACTAGCGGGAGAGCCCCCTATCAATGGGAGCAGTACTTC.